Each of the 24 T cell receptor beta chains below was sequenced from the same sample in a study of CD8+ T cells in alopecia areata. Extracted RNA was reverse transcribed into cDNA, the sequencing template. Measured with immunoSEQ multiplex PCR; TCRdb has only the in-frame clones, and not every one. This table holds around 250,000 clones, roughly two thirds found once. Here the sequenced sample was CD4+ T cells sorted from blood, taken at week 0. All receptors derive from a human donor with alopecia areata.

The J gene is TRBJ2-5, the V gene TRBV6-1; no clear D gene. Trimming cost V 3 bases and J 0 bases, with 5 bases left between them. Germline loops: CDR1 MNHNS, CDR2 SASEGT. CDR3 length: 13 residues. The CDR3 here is CASSEGYQETQYF. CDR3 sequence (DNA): TGTGCCAGCAGTGAGGGGTACCAAGAGACCCAGTACTTC.

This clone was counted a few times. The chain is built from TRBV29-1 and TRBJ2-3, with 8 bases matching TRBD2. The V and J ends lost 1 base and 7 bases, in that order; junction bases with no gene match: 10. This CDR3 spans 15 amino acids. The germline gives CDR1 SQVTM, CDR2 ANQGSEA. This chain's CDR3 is CSVEGTSGSTYTQYF. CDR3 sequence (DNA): TGCAGCGTTGAAGGCACTAGCGGATCTACGTATACGCAGTATTTT.

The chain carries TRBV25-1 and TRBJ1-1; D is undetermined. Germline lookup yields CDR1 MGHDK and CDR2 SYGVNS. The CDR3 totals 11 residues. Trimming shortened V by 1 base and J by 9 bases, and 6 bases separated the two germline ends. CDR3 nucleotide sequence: TGTGCCAGCAGTGAATGGCAGCAAGCTTTCTTT. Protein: CASSEWQQAFF. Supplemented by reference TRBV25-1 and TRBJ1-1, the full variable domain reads EADIYQTPRYLVIGTGKKITLECSQTMGHDKMYWYQQDPGMELHLIHYSYGVNSTEKGDLSSESTVSRIRTEHFPLTLESARPSHTSQYLCASSEWQQAFFGQGTRLTVV.

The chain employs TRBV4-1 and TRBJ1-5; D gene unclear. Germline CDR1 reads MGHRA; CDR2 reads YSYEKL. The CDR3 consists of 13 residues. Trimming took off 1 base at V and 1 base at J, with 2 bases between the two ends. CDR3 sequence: CASSQVSNQPQHF. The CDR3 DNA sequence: TGCGCCAGCAGCCAAGTCAGCAATCAGCCCCAGCATTTT.

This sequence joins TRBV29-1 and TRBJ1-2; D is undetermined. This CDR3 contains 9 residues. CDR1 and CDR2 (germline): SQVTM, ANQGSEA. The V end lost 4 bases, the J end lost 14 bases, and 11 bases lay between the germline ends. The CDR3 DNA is TGCAGCGTTGGGGAGGGAAGGACCTTC. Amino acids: CSVGEGRTF.

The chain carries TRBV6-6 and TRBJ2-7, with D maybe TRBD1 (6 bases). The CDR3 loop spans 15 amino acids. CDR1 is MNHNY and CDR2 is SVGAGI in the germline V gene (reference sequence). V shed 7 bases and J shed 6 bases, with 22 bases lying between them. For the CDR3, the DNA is TGTGCCAGCACCTCATCCCAGGGGTACAGCACCGAGCAGTACTTC. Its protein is CASTSSQGYSTEQYF.

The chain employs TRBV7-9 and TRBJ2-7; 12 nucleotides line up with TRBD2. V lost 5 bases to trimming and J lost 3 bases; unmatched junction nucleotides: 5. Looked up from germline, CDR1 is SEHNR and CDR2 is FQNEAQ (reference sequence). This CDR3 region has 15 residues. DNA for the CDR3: TGTGCCAGCAGCCAGCGACTAGCGGGGGTCTACGAGCAGTACTTC. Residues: CASSQRLAGVYEQYF.

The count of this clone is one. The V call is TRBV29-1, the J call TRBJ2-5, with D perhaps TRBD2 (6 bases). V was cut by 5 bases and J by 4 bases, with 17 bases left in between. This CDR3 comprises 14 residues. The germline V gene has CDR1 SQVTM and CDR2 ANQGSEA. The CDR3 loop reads CSVNRGTLGETQYF. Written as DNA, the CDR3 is TGCAGCGTTAATCGGGGGACCTTGGGAGAGACCCAGTACTTC.

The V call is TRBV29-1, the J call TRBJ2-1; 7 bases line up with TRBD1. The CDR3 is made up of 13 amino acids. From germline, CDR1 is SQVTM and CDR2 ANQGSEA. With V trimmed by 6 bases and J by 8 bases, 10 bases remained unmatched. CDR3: CSVGRQGGDEQFF. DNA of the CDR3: TGCAGCGTGGGGCGACAGGGTGGGGATGAGCAGTTCTTC.

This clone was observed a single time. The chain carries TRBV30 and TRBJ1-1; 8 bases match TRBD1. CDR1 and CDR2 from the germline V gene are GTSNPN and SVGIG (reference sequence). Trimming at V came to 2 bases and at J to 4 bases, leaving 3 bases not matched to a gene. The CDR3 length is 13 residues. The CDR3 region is CAWSRTGFTEAFF. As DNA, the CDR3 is TGTGCCTGGAGTCGGACAGGGTTCACTGAAGCTTTCTTT. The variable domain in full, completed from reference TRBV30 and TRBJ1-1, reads SQTIHQWPATLVQPVGSPLSLECTVEGTSNPNLYWYRQAAGRGLQLLFYSVGIGQISSEVPQNLSASRPQDRQFILSSKKLLLSDSGFYLCAWSRTGFTEAFFGQGTRLTVV.

The CDR3 spells CASRPGLAFLRVYNEQFF. CDR3 nucleotide sequence: TGTGCCAGCAGGCCGGGACTAGCTTTCTTGCGGGTCTACAATGAGCAGTTCTTC. V and J are TRBV7-2 and TRBJ2-1; 9 positions agree with TRBD2. The junction had 15 bases not matched to a gene; V was cut back by 6 bases and J by 3 bases. This CDR3 comprises 18 residues. Germline values: CDR1 SGHTA, CDR2 FQGNSA.

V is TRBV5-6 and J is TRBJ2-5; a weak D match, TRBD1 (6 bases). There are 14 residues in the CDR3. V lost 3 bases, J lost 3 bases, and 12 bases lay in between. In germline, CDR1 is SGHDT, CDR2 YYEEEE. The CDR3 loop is CASSSFWTEETQYF. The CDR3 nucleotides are TGTGCCAGCAGCTCCTTTTGGACAGAAGAGACCCAGTACTTC.

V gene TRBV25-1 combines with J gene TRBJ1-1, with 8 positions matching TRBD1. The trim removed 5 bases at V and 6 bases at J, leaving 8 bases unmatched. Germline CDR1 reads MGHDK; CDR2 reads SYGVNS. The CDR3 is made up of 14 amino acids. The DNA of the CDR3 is TGTGCCAGCAGTTCGACAGGGGTGGCGGCTGAAGCTTTCTTT. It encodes CASSSTGVAAEAFF. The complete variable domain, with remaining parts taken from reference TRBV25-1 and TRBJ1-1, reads EADIYQTPRYLVIGTGKKITLECSQTMGHDKMYWYQQDPGMELHLIHYSYGVNSTEKGDLSSESTVSRIRTEHFPLTLESARPSHTSQYLCASSSTGVAAEAFFGQGTRLTVV.

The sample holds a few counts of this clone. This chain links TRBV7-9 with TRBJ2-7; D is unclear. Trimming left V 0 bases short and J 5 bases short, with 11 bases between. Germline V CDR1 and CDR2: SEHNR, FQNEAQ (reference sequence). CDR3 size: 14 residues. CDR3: CASSLALPPHEQYF. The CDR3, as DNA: TGTGCCAGCAGCTTAGCGCTTCCCCCCCACGAGCAGTACTTC.

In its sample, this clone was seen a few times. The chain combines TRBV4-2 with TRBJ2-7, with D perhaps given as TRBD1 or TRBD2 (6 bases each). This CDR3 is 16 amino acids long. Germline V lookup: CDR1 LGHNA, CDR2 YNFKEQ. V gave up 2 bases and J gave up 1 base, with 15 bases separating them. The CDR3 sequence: CASSQSAGHPSYEQYF. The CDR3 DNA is TGTGCCAGCAGCCAAAGTGCGGGACACCCATCCTACGAGCAGTACTTC.

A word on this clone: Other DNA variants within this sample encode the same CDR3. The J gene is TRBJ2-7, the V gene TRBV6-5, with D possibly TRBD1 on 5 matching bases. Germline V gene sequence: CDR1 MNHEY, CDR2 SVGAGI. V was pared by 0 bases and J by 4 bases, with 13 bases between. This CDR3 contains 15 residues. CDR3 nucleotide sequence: TGTGCCAGCAGTTACTCATGGCAGGGTGCGTACGAGCAGTACTTC. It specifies CASSYSWQGAYEQYF.

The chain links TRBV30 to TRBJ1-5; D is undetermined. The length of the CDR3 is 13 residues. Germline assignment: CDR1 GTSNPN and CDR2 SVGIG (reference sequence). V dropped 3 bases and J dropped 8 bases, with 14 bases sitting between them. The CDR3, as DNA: TGTGCCTGGAGAAGAAAGGGCACGGAGCCCCAGCATTTT. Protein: CAWRRKGTEPQHF.

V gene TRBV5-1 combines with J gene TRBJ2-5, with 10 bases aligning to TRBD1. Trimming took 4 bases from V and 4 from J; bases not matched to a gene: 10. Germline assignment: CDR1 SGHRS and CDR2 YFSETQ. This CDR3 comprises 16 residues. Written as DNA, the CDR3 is TGCGCCAGCAGCCCCCGACAGGGGGCATTGGGAGAGACCCAGTACTTC. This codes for CASSPRQGALGETQYF. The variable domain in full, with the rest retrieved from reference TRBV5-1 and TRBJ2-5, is KAGVTQTPRYLIKTRGQQVTLSCSPISGHRSVSWYQQTPGQGLQFLFEYFSETQRNKGNFPGRFSGRQFSNSRSEMNVSTLELGDSALYLCASSPRQGALGETQYFGPGTRLLVL.

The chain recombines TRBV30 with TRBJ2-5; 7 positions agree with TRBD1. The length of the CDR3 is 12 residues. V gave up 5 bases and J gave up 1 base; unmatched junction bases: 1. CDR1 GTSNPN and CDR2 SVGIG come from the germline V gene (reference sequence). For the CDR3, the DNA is TGTGCCTGGGGACAGGCCCAAGAGACCCAGTACTTC. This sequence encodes CAWGQAQETQYF.

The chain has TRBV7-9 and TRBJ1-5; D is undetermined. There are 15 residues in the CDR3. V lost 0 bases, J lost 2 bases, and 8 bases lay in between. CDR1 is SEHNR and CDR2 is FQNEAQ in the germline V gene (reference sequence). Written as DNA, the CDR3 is TGTGCCAGCAGCTTAGCGGATCGAGGCAATCAGCCCCAGCATTTT. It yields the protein CASSLADRGNQPQHF.

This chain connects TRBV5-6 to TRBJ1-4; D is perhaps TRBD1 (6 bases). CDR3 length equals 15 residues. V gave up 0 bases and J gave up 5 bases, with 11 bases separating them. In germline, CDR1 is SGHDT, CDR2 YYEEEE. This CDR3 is CASSLGGRQNEKLFF. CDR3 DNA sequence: TGTGCCAGCAGCTTGGGGGGGCGACAGAATGAAAAACTGTTTTTT. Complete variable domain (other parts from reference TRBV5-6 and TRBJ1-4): DAGVTQSPTHLIKTRGQQVTLRCSPKSGHDTVSWYQQALGQGPQFIFQYYEEEERQRGNFPDRFSGHQFPNYSSELNVNALLLGDSALYLCASSLGGRQNEKLFFGSGTQLSVL.

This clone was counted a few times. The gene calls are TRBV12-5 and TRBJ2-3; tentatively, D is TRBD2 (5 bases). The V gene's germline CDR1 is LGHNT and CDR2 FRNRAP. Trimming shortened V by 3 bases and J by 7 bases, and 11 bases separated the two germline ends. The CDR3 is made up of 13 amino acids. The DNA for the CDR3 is TGTGCTAGTGGTTTAATGTTCGGGAATACGCAGTATTTT. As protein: CASGLMFGNTQYF.

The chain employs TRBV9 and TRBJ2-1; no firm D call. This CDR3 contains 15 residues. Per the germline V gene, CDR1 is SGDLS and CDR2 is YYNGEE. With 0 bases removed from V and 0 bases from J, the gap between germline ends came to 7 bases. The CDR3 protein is CASSVGVNSYNEQFF. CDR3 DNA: TGTGCCAGCAGCGTAGGAGTAAACTCCTACAATGAGCAGTTCTTC.

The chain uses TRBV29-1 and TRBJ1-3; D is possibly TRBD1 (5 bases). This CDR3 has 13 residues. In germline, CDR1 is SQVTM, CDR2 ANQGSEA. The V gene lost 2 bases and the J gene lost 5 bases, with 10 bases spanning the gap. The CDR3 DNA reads TGCAGCGTTGAATCGCAGGGAAGAAACACCATATATTTT. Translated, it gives CSVESQGRNTIYF.